This TCR beta chain appears in the sequencing data of a study of cytomegalovirus exposure and HLA in healthy donors. Some clones are missing from TCRdb's copy, which holds only in-frame ones; the method was immunoSEQ multiplex PCR. The top ten hold roughly 0.99% of the sample, which has 250,000 to 300,000 clones, approximately 86% seen once. The CDR3 contains 15 residues. Germline V gives CDR1 MNHEY, CDR2 SMNVEV (reference sequence). Trimming at V came to 6 bases and at J to 9 bases, leaving 13 bases not matched to a gene. Sequencing input: PBMCs. The sequence came from a woman younger than 35 in good health and CMV-seronegative. V is TRBV27 and J is TRBJ2-1; 8 bases line up with TRBD2. DNA for the CDR3: TGTGCCAGCAGCCCCGGGAGGGCCCTGTTAATTGAGCAGTTCTTC. Translated, it gives CASSPGRALLIEQFF.